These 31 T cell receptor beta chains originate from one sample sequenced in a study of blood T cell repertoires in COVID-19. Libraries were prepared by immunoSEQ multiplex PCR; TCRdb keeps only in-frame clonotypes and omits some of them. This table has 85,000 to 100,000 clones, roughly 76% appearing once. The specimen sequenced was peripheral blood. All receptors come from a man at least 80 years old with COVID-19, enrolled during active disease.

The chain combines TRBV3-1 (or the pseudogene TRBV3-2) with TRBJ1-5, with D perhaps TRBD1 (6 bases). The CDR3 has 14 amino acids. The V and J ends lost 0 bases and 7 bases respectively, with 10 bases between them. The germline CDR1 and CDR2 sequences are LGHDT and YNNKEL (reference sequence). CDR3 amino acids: CASSQESRGQPQHF. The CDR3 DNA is TGTGCCAGCAGCCAAGAATCCAGGGGACAGCCCCAGCATTTT.

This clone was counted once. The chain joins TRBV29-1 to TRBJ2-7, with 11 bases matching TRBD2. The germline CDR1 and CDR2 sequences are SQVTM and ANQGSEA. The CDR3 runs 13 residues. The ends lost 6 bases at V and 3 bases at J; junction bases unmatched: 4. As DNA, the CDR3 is TGCAGCGTCCGACTAGCGGGGAACTACGAGCAGTACTTC. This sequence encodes CSVRLAGNYEQYF.

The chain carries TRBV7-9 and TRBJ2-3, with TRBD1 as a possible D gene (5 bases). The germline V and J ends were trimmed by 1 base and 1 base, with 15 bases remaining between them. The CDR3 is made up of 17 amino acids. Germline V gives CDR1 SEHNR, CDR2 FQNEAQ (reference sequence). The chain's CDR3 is CASSLETLATGTDTQYF. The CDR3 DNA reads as TGTGCCAGCAGCTTAGAGACCTTGGCGACAGGCACAGATACGCAGTATTTT.

DNA for the CDR3: TGTGCCACCAATAACCTCCAGGGGGCCTCAGGAAACACCATATATTTT. This sequence encodes CATNNLQGASGNTIYF. The V call is TRBV7-9, the J call TRBJ1-3; 8 bases match TRBD1. CDR3 length: 16 residues. CDR1 SEHNR and CDR2 FQNEAQ come from the germline V gene (reference sequence). The junction had 15 bases not matched to a gene; V was cut back by 10 bases and J by 4 bases.

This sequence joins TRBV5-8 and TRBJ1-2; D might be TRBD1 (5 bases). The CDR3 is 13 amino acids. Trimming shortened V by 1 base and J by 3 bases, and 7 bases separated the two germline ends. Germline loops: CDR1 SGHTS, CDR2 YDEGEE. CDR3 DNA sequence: TGTGCCAGCAGCTTGACAGGACACTATGGCTACACCTTC. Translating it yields CASSLTGHYGYTF. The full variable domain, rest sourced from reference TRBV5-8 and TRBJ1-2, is EAGVTQSPTHLIKTRGQQATLRCSPISGHTSVYWYQQALGLGLQFLLWYDEGEERNRGNFPPRFSGRQFPNYSSELNVNALELEDSALYLCASSLTGHYGYTFGSGTRLTVV.

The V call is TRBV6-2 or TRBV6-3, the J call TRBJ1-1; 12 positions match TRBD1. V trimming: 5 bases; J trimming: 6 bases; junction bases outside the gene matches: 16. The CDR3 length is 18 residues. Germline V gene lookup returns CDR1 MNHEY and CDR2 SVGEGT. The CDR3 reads CASSRNPGQGARRAEAFF. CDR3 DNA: TGTGCCAGCAGTCGTAACCCGGGACAGGGGGCTCGCAGGGCTGAAGCTTTCTTT.

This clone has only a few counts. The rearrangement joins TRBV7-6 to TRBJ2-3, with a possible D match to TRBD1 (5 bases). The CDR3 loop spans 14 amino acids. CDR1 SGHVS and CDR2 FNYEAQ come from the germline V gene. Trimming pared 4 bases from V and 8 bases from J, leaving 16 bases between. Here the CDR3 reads CASSSRTPQGTQYF. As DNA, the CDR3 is TGTGCCAGCAGCTCCCGGACCCCTCAGGGTACGCAGTATTTT.

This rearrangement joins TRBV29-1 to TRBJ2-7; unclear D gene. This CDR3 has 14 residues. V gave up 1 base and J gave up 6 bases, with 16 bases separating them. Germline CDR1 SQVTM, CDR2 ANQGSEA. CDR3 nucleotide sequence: TGCAGCGTTGAAGGGTCCCCCCGTCGGAGCGAGCAGTACTTC. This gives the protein CSVEGSPRRSEQYF.

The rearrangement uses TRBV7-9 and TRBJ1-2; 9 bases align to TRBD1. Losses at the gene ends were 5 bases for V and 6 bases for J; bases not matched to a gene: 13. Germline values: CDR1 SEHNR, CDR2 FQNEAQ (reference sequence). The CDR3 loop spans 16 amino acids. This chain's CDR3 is CASSHNEIGTGNGYTF. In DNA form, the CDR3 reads TGTGCCAGCAGCCACAACGAAATCGGGACAGGGAATGGCTACACCTTC.

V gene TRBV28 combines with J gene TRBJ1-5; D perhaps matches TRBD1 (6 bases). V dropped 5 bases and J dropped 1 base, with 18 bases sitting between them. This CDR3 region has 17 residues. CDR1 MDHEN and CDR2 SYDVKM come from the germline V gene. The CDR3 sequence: CASSRYMTGNSNQPQHF. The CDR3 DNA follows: TGTGCCAGCAGTAGATACATGACAGGTAACAGCAATCAGCCCCAGCATTTT. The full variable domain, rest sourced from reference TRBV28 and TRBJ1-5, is DVKVTQSSRYLVKRTGEKVFLECVQDMDHENMFWYRQDPGLGLRLIYFSYDVKMKEKGDIPEGYSVSREKKERFSLILESASTNQTSMYLCASSRYMTGNSNQPQHFGDGTRLSIL.

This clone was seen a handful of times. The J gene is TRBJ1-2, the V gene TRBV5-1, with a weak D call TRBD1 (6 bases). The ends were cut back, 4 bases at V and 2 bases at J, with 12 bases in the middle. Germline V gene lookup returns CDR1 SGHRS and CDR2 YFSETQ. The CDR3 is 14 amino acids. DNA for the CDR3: TGCGCCAGCAGCCCGGACAGTGGGAACTATGGCTACACCTTC. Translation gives CASSPDSGNYGYTF.

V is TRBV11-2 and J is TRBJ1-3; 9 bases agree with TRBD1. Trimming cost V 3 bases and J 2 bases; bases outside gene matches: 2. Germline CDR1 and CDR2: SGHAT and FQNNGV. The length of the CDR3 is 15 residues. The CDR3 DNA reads TGTGCCAGCAGCTTGGGGACAGGGACTGGAAACACCATATATTTT. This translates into CASSLGTGTGNTIYF.

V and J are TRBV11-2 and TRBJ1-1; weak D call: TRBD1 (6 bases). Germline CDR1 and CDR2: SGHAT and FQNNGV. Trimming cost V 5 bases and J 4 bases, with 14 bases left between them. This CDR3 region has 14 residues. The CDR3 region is CASSRYREPTEAFF. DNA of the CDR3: TGTGCCAGCAGCCGCTACAGGGAACCCACTGAAGCTTTCTTT.

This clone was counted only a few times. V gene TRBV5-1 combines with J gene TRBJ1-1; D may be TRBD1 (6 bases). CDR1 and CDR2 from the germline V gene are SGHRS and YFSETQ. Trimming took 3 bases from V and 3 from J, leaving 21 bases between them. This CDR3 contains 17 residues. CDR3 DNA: TGCGCCAGCAGCTATTCGGTGGGATGGGGGCCAGACACTGAAGCTTTCTTT. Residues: CASSYSVGWGPDTEAFF.

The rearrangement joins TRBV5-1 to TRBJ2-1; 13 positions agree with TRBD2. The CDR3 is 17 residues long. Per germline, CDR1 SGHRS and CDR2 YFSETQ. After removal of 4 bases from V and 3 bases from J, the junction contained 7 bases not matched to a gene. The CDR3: CASSPTSGRAHYNEQFF. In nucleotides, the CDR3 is TGCGCCAGCAGCCCAACTAGCGGGAGGGCCCACTACAATGAGCAGTTCTTC.

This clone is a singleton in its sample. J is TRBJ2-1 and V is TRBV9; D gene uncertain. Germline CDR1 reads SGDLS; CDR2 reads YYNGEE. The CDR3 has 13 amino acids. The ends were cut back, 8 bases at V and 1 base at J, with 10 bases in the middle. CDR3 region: CASSWRSYNEQFF. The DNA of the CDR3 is TGTGCCAGTAGCTGGCGGTCCTACAATGAGCAGTTCTTC. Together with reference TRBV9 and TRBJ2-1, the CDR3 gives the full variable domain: DSGVTQTPKHLITATGQRVTLRCSPRSGDLSVYWYQQSLDQGLQFLIQYYNGEERAKGNILERFSAQQFPDLHSELNLSSLELGDSALYFCASSWRSYNEQFFGPGTRLTVL.

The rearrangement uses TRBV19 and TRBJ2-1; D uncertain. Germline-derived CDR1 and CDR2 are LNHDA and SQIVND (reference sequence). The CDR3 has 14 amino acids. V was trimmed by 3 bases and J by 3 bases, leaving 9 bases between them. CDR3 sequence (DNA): TGTGCCAGTAGTATTAACCAGTTCTACAATGAGCAGTTCTTC. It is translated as CASSINQFYNEQFF.

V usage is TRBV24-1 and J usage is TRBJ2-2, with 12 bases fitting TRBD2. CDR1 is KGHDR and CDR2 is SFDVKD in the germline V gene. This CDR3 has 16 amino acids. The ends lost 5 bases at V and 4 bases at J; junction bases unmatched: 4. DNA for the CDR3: TGTGCCACCAGTGCCGCTAGCGGGGGGGGCACCGGGGAGCTGTTTTTT. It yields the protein CATSAASGGGTGELFF.

This CDR3 is CASSPQSTSYGYTF. CDR3 DNA: TGTGCCAGCAGCCCTCAATCAACTAGCTATGGCTACACCTTC. V usage is TRBV3-1 (or the pseudogene TRBV3-2) and J usage is TRBJ1-2, with D unclear. The germline CDR1 and CDR2 sequences are LGHDT and YNNKEL (reference sequence). This CDR3 contains 14 residues. The V end was cut by 4 bases, the J end by 4 bases, with 13 bases between.

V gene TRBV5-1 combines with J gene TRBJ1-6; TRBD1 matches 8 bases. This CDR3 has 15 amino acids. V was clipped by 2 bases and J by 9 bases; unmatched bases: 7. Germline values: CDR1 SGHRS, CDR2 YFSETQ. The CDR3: CASSFRDRLGSPLHF. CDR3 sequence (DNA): TGCGCCAGCAGCTTCCGGGACAGGTTGGGTTCACCCCTCCACTTT.

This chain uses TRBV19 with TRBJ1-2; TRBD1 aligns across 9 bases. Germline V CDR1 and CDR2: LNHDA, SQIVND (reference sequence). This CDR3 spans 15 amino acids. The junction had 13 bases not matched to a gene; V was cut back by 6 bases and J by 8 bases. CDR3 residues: CASSTNTGGGRGYTF. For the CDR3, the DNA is TGTGCCAGTAGCACCAACACAGGGGGCGGACGAGGCTACACCTTC. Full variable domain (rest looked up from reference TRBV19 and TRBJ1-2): DGGITQSPKYLFRKEGQNVTLSCEQNLNHDAMYWYRQDPGQGLRLIYYSQIVNDFQKGDIAEGYSVSREKKESFPLTVTSAQKNPTAFYLCASSTNTGGGRGYTFGSGTRLTVV.

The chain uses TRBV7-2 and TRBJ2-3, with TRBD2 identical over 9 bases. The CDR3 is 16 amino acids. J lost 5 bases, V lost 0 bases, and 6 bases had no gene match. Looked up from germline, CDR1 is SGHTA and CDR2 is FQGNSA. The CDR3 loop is CASSLAGGGAIDTQYF. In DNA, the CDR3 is TGTGCCAGCAGCTTAGCCGGCGGGGGGGCCATAGATACGCAGTATTTT.

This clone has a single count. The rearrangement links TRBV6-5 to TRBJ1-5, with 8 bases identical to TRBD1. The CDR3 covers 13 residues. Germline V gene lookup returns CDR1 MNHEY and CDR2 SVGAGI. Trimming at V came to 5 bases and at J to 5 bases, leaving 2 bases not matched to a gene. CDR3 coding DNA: TGTGCCAGCAGTAGGGACAGGCATCAGCCCCAGCATTTT. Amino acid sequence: CASSRDRHQPQHF.

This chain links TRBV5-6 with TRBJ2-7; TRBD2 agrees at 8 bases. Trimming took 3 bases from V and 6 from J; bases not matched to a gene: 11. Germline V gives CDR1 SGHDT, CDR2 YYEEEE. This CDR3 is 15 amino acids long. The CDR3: CASSWGLVGVGEQYF. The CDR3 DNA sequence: TGTGCCAGCAGCTGGGGACTAGTAGGGGTCGGCGAGCAGTACTTC.

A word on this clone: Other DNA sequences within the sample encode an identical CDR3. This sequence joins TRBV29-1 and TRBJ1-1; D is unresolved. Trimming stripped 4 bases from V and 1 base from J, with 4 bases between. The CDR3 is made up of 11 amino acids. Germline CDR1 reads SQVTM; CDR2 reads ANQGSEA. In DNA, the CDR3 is TGCAGCGTTGGCAGGAACACTGAAGCTTTCTTT. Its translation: CSVGRNTEAFF.

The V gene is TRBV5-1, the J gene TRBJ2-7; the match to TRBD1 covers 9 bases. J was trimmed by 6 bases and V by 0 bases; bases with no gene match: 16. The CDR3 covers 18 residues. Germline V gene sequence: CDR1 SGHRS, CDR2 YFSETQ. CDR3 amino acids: CASSLGETQGASSLEQYF. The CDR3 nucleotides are TGCGCCAGCAGCTTGGGGGAAACACAGGGGGCGAGCTCACTCGAGCAGTACTTC.

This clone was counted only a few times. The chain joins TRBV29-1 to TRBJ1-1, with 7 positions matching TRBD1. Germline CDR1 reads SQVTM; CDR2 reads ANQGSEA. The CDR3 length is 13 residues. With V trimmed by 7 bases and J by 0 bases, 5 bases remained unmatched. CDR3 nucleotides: TGCAGCGCTGGGACAGAGTTGAACACTGAAGCTTTCTTT. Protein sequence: CSAGTELNTEAFF.

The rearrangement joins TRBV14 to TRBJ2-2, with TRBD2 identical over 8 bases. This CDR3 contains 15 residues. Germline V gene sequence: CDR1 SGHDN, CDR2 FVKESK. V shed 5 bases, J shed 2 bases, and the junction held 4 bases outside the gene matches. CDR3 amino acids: CASSFGGANTGELFF. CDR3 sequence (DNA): TGTGCCAGCAGCTTCGGGGGGGCTAACACCGGGGAGCTGTTTTTT.

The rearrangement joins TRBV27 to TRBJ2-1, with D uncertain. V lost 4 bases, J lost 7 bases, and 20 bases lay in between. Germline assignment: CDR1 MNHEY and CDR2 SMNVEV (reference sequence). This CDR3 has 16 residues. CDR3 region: CASSSISQYLGNEQFF. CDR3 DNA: TGTGCCAGCAGTTCGATTAGCCAATACCTCGGGAATGAGCAGTTCTTC.

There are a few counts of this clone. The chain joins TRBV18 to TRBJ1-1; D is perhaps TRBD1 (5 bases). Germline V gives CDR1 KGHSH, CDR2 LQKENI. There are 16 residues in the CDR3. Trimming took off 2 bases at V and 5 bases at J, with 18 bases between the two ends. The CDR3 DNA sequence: TGTGCCAGCTCACCATCGTTGGAGGGGTGGAGGACTGAAGCTTTCTTT. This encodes CASSPSLEGWRTEAFF.

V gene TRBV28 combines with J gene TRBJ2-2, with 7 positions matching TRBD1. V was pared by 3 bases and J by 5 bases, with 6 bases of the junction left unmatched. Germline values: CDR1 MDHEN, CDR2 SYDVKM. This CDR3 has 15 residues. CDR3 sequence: CASSFRDRRTGELFF. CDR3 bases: TGTGCCAGCAGTTTTCGGGACAGAAGGACCGGGGAGCTGTTTTTT.